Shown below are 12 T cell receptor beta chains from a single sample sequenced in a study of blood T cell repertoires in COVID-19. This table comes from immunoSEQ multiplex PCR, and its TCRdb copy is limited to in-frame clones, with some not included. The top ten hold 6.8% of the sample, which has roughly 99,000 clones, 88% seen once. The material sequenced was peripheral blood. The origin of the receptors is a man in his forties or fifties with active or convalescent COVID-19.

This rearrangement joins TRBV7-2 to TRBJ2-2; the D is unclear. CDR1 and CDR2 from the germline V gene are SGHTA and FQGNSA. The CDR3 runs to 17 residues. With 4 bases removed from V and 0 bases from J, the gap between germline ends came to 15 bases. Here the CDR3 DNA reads TGTGCCAGCAGCTCGAGACTTATAGCCTCGAACACCGGGGAGCTGTTTTTT. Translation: CASSSRLIASNTGELFF.

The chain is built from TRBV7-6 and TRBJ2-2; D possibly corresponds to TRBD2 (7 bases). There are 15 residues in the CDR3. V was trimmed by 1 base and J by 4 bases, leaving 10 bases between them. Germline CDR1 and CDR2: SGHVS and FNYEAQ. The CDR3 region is CASSLGGGGTGELFF. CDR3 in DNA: TGTGCCAGCAGCTTAGGGGGGGGCGGCACCGGGGAGCTGTTTTTT. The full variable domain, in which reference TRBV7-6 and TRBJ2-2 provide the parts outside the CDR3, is GAGVSQSPRYKVTKRGQDVALRCDPISGHVSLYWYRQALGQGPEFLTYFNYEAQQDKSGLPNDRFSAERPEGSISTLTIQRTEQRDSAMYRCASSLGGGGTGELFFGEGSRLTVL.

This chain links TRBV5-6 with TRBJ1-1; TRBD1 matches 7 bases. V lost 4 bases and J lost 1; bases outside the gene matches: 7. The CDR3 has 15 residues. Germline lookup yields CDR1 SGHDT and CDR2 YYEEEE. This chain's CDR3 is CASSGWDRKNTEAFF. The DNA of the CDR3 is TGTGCCAGCAGCGGTTGGGACAGAAAGAACACTGAAGCTTTCTTT.

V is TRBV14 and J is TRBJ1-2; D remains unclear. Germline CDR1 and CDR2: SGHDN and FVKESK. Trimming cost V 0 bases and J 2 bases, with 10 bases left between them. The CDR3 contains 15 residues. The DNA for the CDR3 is TGTGCCAGCAGCCAAGAAACAGCATCGAACTATGGCTACACCTTC. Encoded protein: CASSQETASNYGYTF.

The CDR3 sequence is CAWSGQGGNEQYF. The CDR3 nucleotides are TGTGCCTGGAGTGGACAGGGTGGGAACGAGCAGTACTTC. The J gene is TRBJ2-7, the V gene TRBV30; 7 bases are a match to TRBD1. The CDR3 totals 13 residues. Germline loops: CDR1 GTSNPN, CDR2 SVGIG (reference sequence). Losses at the gene ends were 1 base for V and 5 bases for J; bases not matched to a gene: 5. The full variable domain, with the rest looked up from reference TRBV30 and TRBJ2-7, is SQTIHQWPATLVQPVGSPLSLECTVEGTSNPNLYWYRQAAGRGLQLLFYSVGIGQISSEVPQNLSASRPQDRQFILSSKKLLLSDSGFYLCAWSGQGGNEQYFGPGTRLTVT.

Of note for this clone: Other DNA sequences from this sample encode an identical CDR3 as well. CDR3 amino acids: CASSSDRGQETQYF. The DNA of the CDR3 is TGTGCCAGCAGTTCGGACAGGGGACAAGAGACCCAGTACTTC. This sequence joins TRBV6-5 and TRBJ2-5; 9 bases map to TRBD1. Germline V gene data show CDR1 as MNHEY and CDR2 as SVGAGI. The CDR3 length is 14 residues. The ends lost 4 bases at V and 2 bases at J; junction bases unmatched: 2.

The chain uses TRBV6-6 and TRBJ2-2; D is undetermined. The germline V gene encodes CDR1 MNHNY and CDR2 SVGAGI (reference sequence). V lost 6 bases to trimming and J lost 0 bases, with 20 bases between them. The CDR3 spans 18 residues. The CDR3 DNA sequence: TGTGCCAGCAGGCGATTTCTAACCAACACAGCGAACACCGGGGAGCTGTTTTTT. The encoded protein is CASRRFLTNTANTGELFF.

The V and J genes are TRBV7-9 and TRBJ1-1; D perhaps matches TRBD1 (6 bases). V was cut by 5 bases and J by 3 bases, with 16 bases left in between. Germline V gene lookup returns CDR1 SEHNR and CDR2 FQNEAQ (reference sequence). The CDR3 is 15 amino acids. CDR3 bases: TGTGCCAGCAGCCGGGACACCTCAAGGGACACTGAAGCTTTCTTT. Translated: CASSRDTSRDTEAFF.

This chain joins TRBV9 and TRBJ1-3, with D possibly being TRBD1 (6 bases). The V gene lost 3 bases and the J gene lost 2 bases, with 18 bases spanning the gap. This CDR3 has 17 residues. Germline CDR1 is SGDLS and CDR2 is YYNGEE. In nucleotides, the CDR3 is TGTGCCAGCAGCGCCCGCTTCGACAGGAACCCTGGAAACACCATATATTTT. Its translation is CASSARFDRNPGNTIYF.

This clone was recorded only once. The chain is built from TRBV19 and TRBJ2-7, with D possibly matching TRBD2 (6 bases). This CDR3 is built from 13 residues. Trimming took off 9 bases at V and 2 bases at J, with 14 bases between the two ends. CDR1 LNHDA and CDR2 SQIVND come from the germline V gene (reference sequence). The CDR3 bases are TGTGCCAGCAACCCAGGGACTCCCTACGAGCAGTACTTC. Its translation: CASNPGTPYEQYF.

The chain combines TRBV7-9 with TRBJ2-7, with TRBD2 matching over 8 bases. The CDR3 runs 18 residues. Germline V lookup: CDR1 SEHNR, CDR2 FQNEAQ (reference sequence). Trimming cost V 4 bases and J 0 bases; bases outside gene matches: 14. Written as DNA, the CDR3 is TGTGCCAGCAGCTCGACAGTAACGGCGGGAGGCCGCTCCTACGAGCAGTACTTC. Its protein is CASSSTVTAGGRSYEQYF. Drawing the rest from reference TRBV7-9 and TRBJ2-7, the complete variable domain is DTGVSQNPRHKITKRGQNVTFRCDPISEHNRLYWYRQTLGQGPEFLTYFQNEAQLEKSRLLSDRFSAERPKGSFSTLEIQRTEQGDSAMYLCASSSTVTAGGRSYEQYFGPGTRLTVT.

CDR3 in amino acids: CASLGAGDGYTF. CDR3 nucleotides: TGTGCCAGCCTTGGGGCAGGAGATGGCTACACCTTC. The chain uses TRBV6-5 and TRBJ1-2; the D gene is possibly TRBD1 (5 bases). Trimming shortened V by 8 bases and J by 6 bases, and 13 bases separated the two germline ends. Germline V gene data show CDR1 as MNHEY and CDR2 as SVGAGI. The CDR3 has 12 amino acids.